Listed below are T cell receptor beta chains from one sample, sequenced in a study of blood T cells in healthy people across ages. TCRdb re-called the 5' RACE reads with MiXCR, one entry per CDR3 protein. The table has hundreds of thousands of distinct CDR3 sequences, around 41% seen once; the top ten hold around 30%. The sample consisted of blood. The receptors stem from an older man in good health. Both conserved end residues are part of each CDR3. The order of the fields is J gene, V gene, clone size, D gene, CDR3 protein, CDR3 DNA. D genes are given only for firm matches. Rows may omit the clone size; those that give it use once, few, many or a size class.

J: TRBJ2-7; V: TRBV6-5; size: .; D: .; CDR3: CASSYSATRPFYEQYF; DNA: TGTGCCAGCAGTTATTCTGCGACCCGACCCTTCTACGAGCAGTACTTC
J: TRBJ1-5; V: TRBV6-2/TRBV6-3; size: .; D: .; CDR3: CASSYSRSISGHQPQHF; DNA: TGTGCCAGCAGTTACTCGCGTTCGATCTCGGGGCATCAGCCCCAGCATTTT
J: TRBJ2-7; V: TRBV7-9; size: many; D: .; CDR3: CASSLGGYYEQYF; DNA: TGTGCCAGCAGCTTAGGGGGATACTACGAGCAGTACTTC
J: TRBJ1-1; V: TRBV11-1; size: .; D: .; CDR3: CASSKGAEAFF; DNA: TGTGCCAGCAGCAAAGGTGCTGAAGCTTTCTTT
J: TRBJ2-5; V: TRBV6-2/TRBV6-3; size: few; D: .; CDR3: CASSYSLLETQYF; DNA: TGTGCCAGCAGTTACTCTCTGCTAGAGACCCAGTACTTC
J: TRBJ2-5; V: TRBV20-1; size: .; D: .; CDR3: CSARALKDPFRETQYF; DNA: TGCAGTGCTAGAGCTCTGAAGGACCCGTTCCGAGAGACCCAGTACTTC
J: TRBJ2-7; V: TRBV5-8; size: few; D: .; CDR3: CASSLATGTSIPSYEQYF; DNA: TGTGCCAGCAGCTTGGCCACCGGGACGAGCATTCCTTCCTACGAGCAGTACTTC
J: TRBJ2-7; V: TRBV4-1; size: .; D: TRBD1; CDR3: CASSQPDRGYEQYF; DNA: TGCGCCAGCAGCCAACCCGACAGGGGATACGAGCAGTACTTC
J: TRBJ1-5; V: TRBV6-5; size: .; D: .; CDR3: CACSYRGVGNQPQHF; DNA: TGTGCCTGCAGTTACCGGGGAGTTGGCAATCAGCCCCAGCATTTT
J: TRBJ2-7; V: TRBV21-1; size: few; D: .; CDR3: CASSKNSRGGRVGHPYF; DNA: TGTGCCAGCAGCAAAAATTCCAGGGGTGGTCGAGTGGGTCACCCGTACTTC
J: TRBJ2-5; V: TRBV2; size: few; D: TRBD2; CDR3: CASTPGLADNEQYF; DNA: TGTGCCAGCACCCCGGGACTAGCGGACAATGAGCAGTACTTC
J: TRBJ2-3; V: TRBV4-3; size: .; D: .; CDR3: CASSQDGDRSRTDTQYF; DNA: TGCGCCAGCAGCCAAGATGGGGATAGATCTCGCACAGATACGCAGTATTTT
J: TRBJ1-1; V: TRBV2; size: few; D: TRBD1; CDR3: CASTFGTGKAFF; DNA: TGTGCCAGCACCTTTGGGACAGGGAAAGCTTTCTTT
J: TRBJ1-2; V: TRBV4-3; size: few; D: TRBD1; CDR3: CASSRGLGQGGGYTF; DNA: TGCGCCAGCAGCCGAGGGCTAGGACAGGGGGGTGGCTACACCTTC
J: TRBJ1-1; V: TRBV6-2/TRBV6-3; size: .; D: .; CDR3: CASSNGYTEAFF; DNA: TGTGCCAGCAGTAACGGGTACACTGAAGCTTTCTTT
J: TRBJ2-1; V: TRBV29-1; size: .; D: .; CDR3: CSVEVRQGEQFF; DNA: TGCAGCGTTGAGGTTCGGCAGGGTGAGCAGTTCTTC
J: TRBJ2-3; V: TRBV28; size: .; D: TRBD2; CDR3: CASGLARSTDTQYF; DNA: TGTGCCAGCGGACTAGCGAGAAGCACAGATACGCAGTATTTT
J: TRBJ1-2; V: TRBV30; size: few; D: .; CDR3: CAWSPHRQGGYTF; DNA: TGTGCCTGGAGTCCCCACCGACAAGGTGGCTACACCTTC
J: TRBJ2-7; V: TRBV11-2; size: .; D: .; CDR3: CASSLEVRGTYEQYF; DNA: TGTGCCAGCAGCTTAGAGGTCAGGGGTACCTACGAGCAGTACTTC
J: TRBJ2-7; V: TRBV6-2/TRBV6-3; size: few; D: .; CDR3: CASSYDGRPIYEQYF; DNA: TGTGCCAGCAGTTACGACGGACGACCGATCTACGAGCAGTACTTC
J: TRBJ2-5; V: TRBV18; size: .; D: .; CDR3: CASSPPFGQETQYF; DNA: TGTGCCAGCTCACCACCGTTCGGACAAGAGACCCAGTACTTC
J: TRBJ2-1; V: TRBV3-1; size: .; D: TRBD1; CDR3: CASSHQGETRQFF; DNA: TGTGCCAGCAGCCATCAGGGGGAAACTCGGCAGTTCTTC
J: TRBJ1-1; V: TRBV18; size: .; D: TRBD1; CDR3: CASSRTGGEDTEAFF; DNA: TGTGCCAGCTCTCGGACAGGGGGAGAGGACACTGAAGCTTTCTTT
J: TRBJ2-7; V: TRBV7-9; size: few; D: TRBD2; CDR3: CASSLSGSNFGEQYF; DNA: TGTGCCAGCAGTCTTAGCGGGAGCAACTTCGGCGAGCAGTACTTC
J: TRBJ2-1; V: TRBV20-1; size: .; D: TRBD1; CDR3: CSAGRDRGNNEQFF; DNA: TGCAGTGCGGGCCGGGACAGGGGAAACAATGAGCAGTTCTTC
J: TRBJ2-5; V: TRBV5-1; size: .; D: .; CDR3: CASSLAKGSSGYQGTQYF; DNA: TGCGCCAGCAGCTTGGCTAAAGGGAGCAGTGGGTATCAAGGGACCCAGTACTTC
J: TRBJ2-4; V: TRBV29-1; size: .; D: TRBD1; CDR3: CSVERGTGVQYF; DNA: TGCAGCGTTGAACGGGGGACAGGTGTACAGTACTTC
J: TRBJ1-2; V: TRBV6-2/TRBV6-3; size: .; D: .; CDR3: CASHRVTDYGYTF; DNA: TGTGCCAGCCACAGGGTGACGGACTATGGCTACACCTTC
J: TRBJ2-5; V: TRBV28; size: .; D: .; CDR3: CASSPGGGTETQYF; DNA: TGTGCCAGCAGTCCCGGAGGCGGGACGGAGACCCAGTACTTC
J: TRBJ2-3; V: TRBV3-1; size: .; D: .; CDR3: CASGPRDAVGDTQYF; DNA: TGCGCCAGCGGCCCCAGGGACGCGGTGGGGGATACGCAGTATTTT
J: TRBJ2-7; V: TRBV14; size: few; D: .; CDR3: CASSQVGRPLTVQYF; DNA: TGTGCCAGCAGCCAAGTTGGACGGCCCCTAACGGTGCAGTACTTC
J: TRBJ2-3; V: TRBV5-5; size: .; D: .; CDR3: CASTPGIWLADTQYF; DNA: TGTGCCAGCACACCCGGAATCTGGCTTGCAGATACGCAGTATTTT
J: TRBJ1-2; V: TRBV5-1; size: .; D: .; CDR3: CASSTGSAGNYGYTF; DNA: TGCGCCAGCAGCACGGGGAGCGCCGGTAACTATGGCTACACCTTC
J: TRBJ2-1; V: TRBV20-1; size: few; D: TRBD2; CDR3: CSARDWTSGGADSYNEQFF; DNA: TGCAGTGCTAGAGATTGGACTAGCGGGGGGGCCGACTCCTACAATGAGCAGTTCTTC
J: TRBJ2-7; V: TRBV2; size: .; D: TRBD1; CDR3: CASKSGTVTYEQYF; DNA: TGTGCCAGCAAATCTGGGACAGTCACCTACGAGCAGTACTTC
J: TRBJ2-7; V: TRBV10-1; size: .; D: TRBD2; CDR3: CASSPTGTSHNEQYF; DNA: TGCGCCAGCAGCCCGACCGGGACTAGTCACAATGAGCAGTACTTC
J: TRBJ2-5; V: TRBV4-3; size: .; D: TRBD1; CDR3: CASSQDGTAQETQYF; DNA: TGCGCCAGCAGCCAAGATGGGACAGCTCAAGAGACCCAGTACTTC
J: TRBJ1-1; V: TRBV2; size: .; D: .; CDR3: CASGQVWNTEAFF; DNA: TGTGCCAGCGGACAAGTTTGGAACACTGAAGCTTTCTTT
J: TRBJ2-3; V: TRBV20-1; size: .; D: TRBD1; CDR3: CSARRQGYTDTQYF; DNA: TGCAGTGCTAGGCGACAGGGGTATACAGATACGCAGTATTTT
J: TRBJ1-2; V: TRBV20-1; size: .; D: .; CDR3: CSASAQGYGYTF; DNA: TGCAGTGCTAGTGCACAGGGCTATGGCTACACCTTC
J: TRBJ2-7; V: TRBV6-5; size: few; D: TRBD1; CDR3: CASSYMGQGFYEQYF; DNA: TGTGCCAGCAGTTACATGGGACAGGGGTTTTACGAGCAGTACTTC
J: TRBJ1-2; V: TRBV5-8; size: few; D: .; CDR3: CASSFAGSRYGYTF; DNA: TGTGCCAGCAGCTTCGCAGGGTCTCGGTATGGCTACACCTTC
J: TRBJ1-4; V: TRBV29-1; size: few; D: .; CDR3: CSVDGVGGEKLFF; DNA: TGCAGCGTTGACGGGGTCGGCGGGGAAAAACTGTTTTTT
J: TRBJ1-6; V: TRBV4-3; size: .; D: .; CDR3: CASSPQEPDSPLHF; DNA: TGCGCCAGCAGCCCCCAGGAGCCCGACTCACCCCTCCACTTT
J: TRBJ1-5; V: TRBV27; size: few; D: TRBD1; CDR3: CASINIGQGPNQPQHF; DNA: TGTGCCAGCATAAATATCGGACAGGGGCCCAATCAGCCCCAGCATTTT
J: TRBJ2-7; V: TRBV7-2; size: many; D: .; CDR3: CASSSAYEQYF; DNA: TGTGCCAGCAGCTCCGCCTACGAGCAGTACTTC
J: TRBJ2-3; V: TRBV20-1; size: few; D: .; CDR3: CSARGRAGVGTDTQYF; DNA: TGCAGTGCTAGAGGAAGGGCAGGGGTTGGGACAGATACGCAGTATTTT
J: TRBJ2-1; V: TRBV24-1; size: few; D: .; CDR3: CATSVTRDSLYNEQFF; DNA: TGTGCCACCAGTGTGACGCGGGACTCCTTATACAATGAGCAGTTCTTC
J: TRBJ1-2; V: TRBV27; size: .; D: .; CDR3: CASSFRDLIGYTF; DNA: TGTGCCAGCAGTTTCCGGGACCTCATTGGCTACACCTTC